The sequence of this T cell receptor (beta chain) was determined in a study of identical twins. Points from the study as a whole: Models predicted too little out-of-frame TCR alpha sharing in monozygotic twins. Out-of-frame alpha sequences that twins shared showed excess low generation probability.

TCRdb fed the 5' RACE reads into MiXCR, producing one record per CDR3 protein. The sample yields 350,000 to 500,000 distinct CDR3 sequences, less than 20% seen once. This clonotype has a count of ten or more. No antigen is known for it. V was clipped by 3 bases and J by 3 bases, with 15 bases between them. This CDR3 comprises 15 residues. Germline loops: CDR1 SNHLY, CDR2 FYNNEI. The receptor was derived from a man aged 50 or older in good health. J is TRBJ2-7 and V is TRBV2; D is tentatively TRBD1 or TRBD2 (6 bases each). Sequenced material: naive T cells sorted from blood. Written as DNA, the CDR3 is TGTGCCAGCAGTGACCGCAGGGGAGGTGTCTACGAGCAGTACTTC. Translation: CASSDRRGGVYEQYF.